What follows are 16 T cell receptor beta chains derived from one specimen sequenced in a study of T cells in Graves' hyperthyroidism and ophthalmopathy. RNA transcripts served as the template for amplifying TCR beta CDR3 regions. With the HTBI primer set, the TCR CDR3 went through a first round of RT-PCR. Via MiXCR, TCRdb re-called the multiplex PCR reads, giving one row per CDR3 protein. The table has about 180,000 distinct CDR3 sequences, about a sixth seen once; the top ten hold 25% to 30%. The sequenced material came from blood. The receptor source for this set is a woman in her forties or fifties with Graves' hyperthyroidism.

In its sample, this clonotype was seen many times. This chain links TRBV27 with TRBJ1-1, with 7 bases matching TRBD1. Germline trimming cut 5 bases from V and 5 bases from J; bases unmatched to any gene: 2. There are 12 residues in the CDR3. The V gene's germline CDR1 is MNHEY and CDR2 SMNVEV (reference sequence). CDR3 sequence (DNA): TGTGCCAGCAGTAACAGGGGTACTGAAGCTTTCTTT. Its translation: CASSNRGTEAFF.

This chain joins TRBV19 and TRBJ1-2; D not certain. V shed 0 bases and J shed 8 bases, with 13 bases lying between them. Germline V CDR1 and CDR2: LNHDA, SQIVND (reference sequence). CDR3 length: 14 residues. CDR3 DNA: TGTGCCAGTAGTATAGATAAGGGTTCGGGGGGCTACACCTTC. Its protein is CASSIDKGSGGYTF.

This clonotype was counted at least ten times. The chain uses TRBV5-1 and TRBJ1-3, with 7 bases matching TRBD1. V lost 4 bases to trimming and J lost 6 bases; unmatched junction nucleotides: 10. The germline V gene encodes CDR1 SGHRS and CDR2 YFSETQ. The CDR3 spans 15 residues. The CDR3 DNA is TGCGCCAGCAGCCCCGGGACAGCAGGTGAAAACACCATATATTTT. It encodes CASSPGTAGENTIYF.

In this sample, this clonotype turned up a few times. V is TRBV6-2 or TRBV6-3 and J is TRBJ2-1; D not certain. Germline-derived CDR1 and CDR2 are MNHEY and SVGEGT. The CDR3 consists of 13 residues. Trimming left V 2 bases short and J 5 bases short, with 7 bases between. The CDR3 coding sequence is TGTGCCAGCAGTTACGAAGTTAACAATGAGCAGTTCTTC. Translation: CASSYEVNNEQFF.

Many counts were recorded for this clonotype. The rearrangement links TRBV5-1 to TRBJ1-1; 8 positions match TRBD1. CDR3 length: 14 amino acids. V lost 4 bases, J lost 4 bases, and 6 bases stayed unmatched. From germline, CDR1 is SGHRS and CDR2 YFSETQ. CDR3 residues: CASSEGQVLTEAFF. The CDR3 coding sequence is TGCGCCAGCAGCGAGGGACAGGTACTCACTGAAGCTTTCTTT. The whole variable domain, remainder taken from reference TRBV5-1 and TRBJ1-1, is KAGVTQTPRYLIKTRGQQVTLSCSPISGHRSVSWYQQTPGQGLQFLFEYFSETQRNKGNFPGRFSGRQFSNSRSEMNVSTLELGDSALYLCASSEGQVLTEAFFGQGTRLTVV.

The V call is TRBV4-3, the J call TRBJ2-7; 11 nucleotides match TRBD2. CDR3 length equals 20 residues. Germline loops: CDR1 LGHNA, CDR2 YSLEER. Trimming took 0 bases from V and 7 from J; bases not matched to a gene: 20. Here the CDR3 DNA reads TGCGCCAGCAGCCAAGAAGGTCCCTATATGATAGCGGGGGGGCCAGATGAGCAGTACTTC. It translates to CASSQEGPYMIAGGPDEQYF.

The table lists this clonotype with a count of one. CDR3 nucleotides: TGTGCCAGCAGTCGCCGGGACAGGGGTAAGCGGGAAGCTTTCTTT. It codes for CASSRRDRGKREAFF. The chain uses TRBV28 and TRBJ1-1; 10 bases line up with TRBD1. The CDR3 has 15 amino acids. With 5 bases clipped from V and 8 bases from J, the junction kept 11 bases outside the gene matches. Germline assignment: CDR1 MDHEN and CDR2 SYDVKM.

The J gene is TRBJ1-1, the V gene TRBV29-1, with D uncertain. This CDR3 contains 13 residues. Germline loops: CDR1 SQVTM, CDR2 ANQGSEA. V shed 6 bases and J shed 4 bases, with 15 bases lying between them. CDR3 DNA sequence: TGCAGCGTCGGAGGTTTGACCGGCACTGAAGCTTTCTTT. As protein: CSVGGLTGTEAFF.

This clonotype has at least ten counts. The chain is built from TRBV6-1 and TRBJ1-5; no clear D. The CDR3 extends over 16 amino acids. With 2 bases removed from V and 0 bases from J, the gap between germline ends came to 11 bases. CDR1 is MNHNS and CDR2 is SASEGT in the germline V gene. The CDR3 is CASSEFPEFSNQPQHF. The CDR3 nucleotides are TGTGCCAGCAGTGAATTTCCAGAGTTTAGCAATCAGCCCCAGCATTTT.

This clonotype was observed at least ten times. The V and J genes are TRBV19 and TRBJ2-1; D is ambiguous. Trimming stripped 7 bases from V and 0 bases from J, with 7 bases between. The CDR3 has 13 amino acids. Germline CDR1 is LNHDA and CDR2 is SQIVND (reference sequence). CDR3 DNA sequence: TGTGCCAGTACCTTTAGCTCCTACAATGAGCAGTTCTTC. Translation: CASTFSSYNEQFF. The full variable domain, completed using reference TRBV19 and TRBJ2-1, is DGGITQSPKYLFRKEGQNVTLSCEQNLNHDAMYWYRQDPGQGLRLIYYSQIVNDFQKGDIAEGYSVSREKKESFPLTVTSAQKNPTAFYLCASTFSSYNEQFFGPGTRLTVL.

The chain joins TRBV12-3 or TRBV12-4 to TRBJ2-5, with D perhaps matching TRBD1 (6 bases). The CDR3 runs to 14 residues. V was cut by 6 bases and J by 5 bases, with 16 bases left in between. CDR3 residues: CASSPGHGLETQYF. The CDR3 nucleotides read TGTGCCAGCAGCCCGGGACACGGGTTGGAGACCCAGTACTTC.

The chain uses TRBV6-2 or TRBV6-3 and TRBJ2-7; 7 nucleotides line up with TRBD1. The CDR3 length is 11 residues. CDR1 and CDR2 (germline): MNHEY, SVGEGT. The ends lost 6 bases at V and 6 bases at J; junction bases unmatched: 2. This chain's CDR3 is CASRQGSEQYF. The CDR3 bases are TGTGCCAGCAGACAGGGGAGCGAGCAGTACTTC.

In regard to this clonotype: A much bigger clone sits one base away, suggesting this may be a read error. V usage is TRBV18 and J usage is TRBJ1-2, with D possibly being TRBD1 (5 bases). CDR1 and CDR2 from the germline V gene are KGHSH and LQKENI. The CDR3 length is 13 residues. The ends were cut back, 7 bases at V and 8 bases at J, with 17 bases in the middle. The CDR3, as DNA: TGTGCCAGCTTACCTGTCGTACGGGACGGCTACACCTTC. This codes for CASLPVVRDGYTF.

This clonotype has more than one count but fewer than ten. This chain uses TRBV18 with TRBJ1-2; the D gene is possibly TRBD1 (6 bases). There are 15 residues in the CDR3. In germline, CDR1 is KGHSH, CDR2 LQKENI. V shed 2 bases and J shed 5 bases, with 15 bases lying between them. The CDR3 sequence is CASSPTGLSSYGYTF. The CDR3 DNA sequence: TGTGCCAGCTCACCAACAGGGCTCTCCTCTTATGGCTACACCTTC.

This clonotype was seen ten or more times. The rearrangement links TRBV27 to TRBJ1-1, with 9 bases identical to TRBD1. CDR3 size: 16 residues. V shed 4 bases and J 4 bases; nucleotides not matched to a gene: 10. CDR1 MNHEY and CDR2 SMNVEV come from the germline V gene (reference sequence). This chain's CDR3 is CASSYGQGRLFTEAFF. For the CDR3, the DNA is TGTGCCAGCAGTTACGGACAGGGGCGGTTGTTCACTGAAGCTTTCTTT.

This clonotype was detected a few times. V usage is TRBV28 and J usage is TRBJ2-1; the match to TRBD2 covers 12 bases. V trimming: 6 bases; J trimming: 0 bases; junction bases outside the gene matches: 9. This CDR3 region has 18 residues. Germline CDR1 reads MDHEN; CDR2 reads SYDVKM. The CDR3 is CASRSPSGGGSSYNEQFF. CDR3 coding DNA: TGTGCCAGCAGATCCCCTAGCGGGGGGGGGAGCTCCTACAATGAGCAGTTCTTC.